The next 11 T cell receptor beta chains were all read from a single sample in a study of metastatic and nonmetastatic thyroid tumors. MiXCR was used by TCRdb to re-call the PCR reads. The sample yields about 25,000 clones, around 21% seen once. None of the patients had undergone any treatment ahead of thyroid surgery. The sequenced sample was blood. The receptors were sampled from a male donor with papillary thyroid cancer or a benign thyroid nodule (not recorded which). Some clones in this sample may be carry-over from other donors' samples.

This clone was seen more than once but under ten times. The chain combines TRBV20-1 with TRBJ1-5; TRBD1 might be the D (5 bases). Looked up from germline, CDR1 is DFQATT and CDR2 is SNEGSKA (reference sequence). V lost 3 bases and J 5 bases, leaving 11 bases between the germline ends. The CDR3 covers 13 residues. The chain's CDR3 is CSARDKNHQPQHF. CDR3 nucleotide sequence: TGCAGTGCTAGGGACAAAAACCATCAGCCCCAGCATTTT.

The gene calls are TRBV5-4 and TRBJ2-7; 13 nucleotides line up with TRBD2. With 2 bases clipped from V and 3 bases from J, the junction kept 14 bases outside the gene matches. The CDR3 is made up of 19 amino acids. Per the germline V gene, CDR1 is SGHNT and CDR2 is YYREEE (reference sequence). For the CDR3, the DNA is TGTGCCAGCAGCTTTTGGCCGCCGGGACTAGCGGGGTGGAACTACGAGCAGTACTTC. Protein: CASSFWPPGLAGWNYEQYF.

This rearrangement joins TRBV2 to TRBJ2-1, with D unresolved. The CDR3 spans 19 residues. Germline V gene sequence: CDR1 SNHLY, CDR2 FYNNEI. Trimming cost V 1 base and J 4 bases, with 23 bases left between them. The CDR3 region has the DNA TGTGCCAGCAGTGAAGGAGGTCGAGGCGTGGGAAGCTTATACAATGAGCAGTTCTTC. It encodes CASSEGGRGVGSLYNEQFF. Combining the CDR3 with reference TRBV2 and TRBJ2-1 gives the whole variable domain EPEVTQTPSHQVTQMGQEVILRCVPISNHLYFYWYRQILGQKVEFLVSFYNNEISEKSEIFDDQFSVERPDGSNFTLKIRSTKLEDSAMYFCASSEGGRGVGSLYNEQFFGPGTRLTVL.

This clone was observed at least ten times. The chain joins TRBV20-1 to TRBJ2-3, with 8 bases lining up with TRBD2. The CDR3 is made up of 14 amino acids. The V and J ends lost 7 bases and 5 bases, in that order; junction bases with no gene match: 11. Germline lookup yields CDR1 DFQATT and CDR2 SNEGSKA (reference sequence). CDR3 residues: CSVKAGVGVDTQYF. In DNA, the CDR3 is TGCAGTGTTAAAGCGGGAGTAGGGGTAGATACGCAGTATTTT.

This clone was counted at least ten times. The rearrangement uses TRBV4-3 and TRBJ2-1; 9 nucleotides line up with TRBD2. The CDR3 extends over 16 amino acids. V lost 4 bases and J lost 0; bases outside the gene matches: 4. CDR1 and CDR2 (germline): LGHNA, YSLEER. CDR3 nucleotide sequence: TGCGCCAGCAGCCCGACTAGCGGATACTCCTACAATGAGCAGTTCTTC. Translation gives CASSPTSGYSYNEQFF.

This clone has a count of ten or more. The chain joins TRBV6-1 to TRBJ2-3, with 8 bases aligning to TRBD2. CDR3 length equals 14 residues. V shed 6 bases, J shed 4 bases, and the junction held 6 bases outside the gene matches. Per germline, CDR1 MNHNS and CDR2 SASEGT. CDR3: CASRKAGAPDTQYF. The CDR3 DNA is TGTGCCAGCAGGAAAGCGGGAGCCCCAGATACGCAGTATTTT.

This chain uses TRBV28 with TRBJ2-7, with 9 bases that match TRBD2. V lost 8 bases to trimming and J lost 4 bases; unmatched junction nucleotides: 9. Germline values: CDR1 MDHEN, CDR2 SYDVKM. The CDR3 is 14 residues long. The CDR3 DNA follows: TGTGCCAGCCGGGCGGGGGCGGGAGGGTACGAGCAGTACTTC. Translating gives CASRAGAGGYEQYF. Using reference TRBV28 and TRBJ2-7 for the parts outside the CDR3, the full variable domain is DVKVTQSSRYLVKRTGEKVFLECVQDMDHENMFWYRQDPGLGLRLIYFSYDVKMKEKGDIPEGYSVSREKKERFSLILESASTNQTSMYLCASRAGAGGYEQYFGPGTRLTVT.

This clone has a count of ten or more. The chain is built from TRBV7-3 and TRBJ2-7; 9 bases map to TRBD2. V trimming: 1 base; J trimming: 6 bases; junction bases outside the gene matches: 7. CDR1 and CDR2 from the germline V gene are SGHTA and FQGTGA. The CDR3 has 15 amino acids. The CDR3 region has the DNA TGTGCCAGCAGCTTAAATAGCGGGAGTATGGCCGAGCAGTACTTC. It translates to CASSLNSGSMAEQYF.

This clone is medium-sized (0.01 to 0.1%). Other DNA sequences from this sample encode an identical CDR3 as well. The gene calls are TRBV12-3 or TRBV12-4 and TRBJ1-1; D is undetermined. The V end was cut by 6 bases, the J end by 0 bases, with 5 bases between. This CDR3 contains 12 residues. The CDR3 here is CASRIVNTEAFF. The CDR3 coding sequence is TGTGCCAGCAGGATCGTGAACACTGAAGCTTTCTTT.

This clone has at least ten counts. J is TRBJ1-1 and V is TRBV28; D is uncertain. The V gene's germline CDR1 is MDHEN and CDR2 SYDVKM. The V and J ends lost 3 bases and 2 bases respectively, with 7 bases between them. This CDR3 region has 13 residues. CDR3 nucleotides: TGTGCCAGCAGTTTTTCCCGCAACACTGAAGCTTTCTTT. It translates to CASSFSRNTEAFF.

This clone appeared many times. The chain carries TRBV7-9 and TRBJ2-1, with 8 bases matching TRBD2. Germline V gene data show CDR1 as SEHNR and CDR2 as FQNEAQ (reference sequence). The trim removed 4 bases at V and 9 bases at J, leaving 8 bases unmatched. CDR3 length: 14 residues. CDR3 sequence: CASSSSPSGSEQFF. CDR3 nucleotides: TGTGCCAGCAGCTCCAGTCCCAGCGGGAGTGAGCAGTTCTTC.